The rows below give T cell receptor beta chains drawn from one sample of a study of Ad26.COV2.S vaccination and SARS-CoV-2 variants. This table comes from immunoSEQ multiplex PCR, and its TCRdb copy is limited to in-frame clones, with some not included. In the table there are 360,000 or so clones, around nine tenths of which are singletons. The source material was peripheral blood, sampled in a trial of Ad26.COV2.S vaccine versus placebo. The receptors stem from a person aged 18-65 years who received the Ad26.COV2.S COVID-19 vaccine or a placebo. Both conserved end residues are part of each CDR3. The order of the fields is V gene, J gene, D gene, clone size, CDR3 DNA, CDR3 protein. The D gene is left open where the match is weak. Rows give clone size only sometimes, using once, few, many, or a class for an expanded clone.

TRBV6-2/TRBV6-3	TRBJ2-7	NA	NA	TGTGCCAGCAGTTACCCCAGTGGCGGACCCTCCTACGAGCAGTACTTC	CASSYPSGGPSYEQYF
TRBV24-1	TRBJ2-2	NA	NA	TGTGCCACCAGCCAGGGTCCCGGGGAGCTGTTTTTT	CATSQGPGELFF
TRBV27	TRBJ1-5	TRBD1	NA	TGTGCCAGCAGTTTAAGACAGGGAAATCAGCCCCAGCATTTT	CASSLRQGNQPQHF
TRBV9	TRBJ2-7	NA	once	TGTGCCAGCAGCGTAGCGCCCACCTACGAGCAGTACTTC	CASSVAPTYEQYF
TRBV4-1	TRBJ1-5	NA	NA	TGCGCCAGCAGCCAAGGACAGAGTAGCAATCAGCCCCAGCATTTT	CASSQGQSSNQPQHF
TRBV7-9	TRBJ2-1	TRBD1	NA	TGTGCCAGCAGCTTGTGGACAGGGATTGTCCATGAGCAGTTCTTC	CASSLWTGIVHEQFF
TRBV7-3	TRBJ1-2	NA	NA	TGTGCCAGCAGCTTATCGGCCGGTAACTATGGCTACACCTTC	CASSLSAGNYGYTF
TRBV7-2	TRBJ1-2	NA	NA	TGTGCCAGCAGCTTACTTCTCAGGGGAAGGTATGGCTACACCTTC	CASSLLLRGRYGYTF
TRBV15	TRBJ2-2	TRBD2	NA	TGTGCCACCAGTCTAGCGGCGGGGGAGCTGTTTTTT	CATSLAAGELFF
TRBV5-5	TRBJ1-5	TRBD1	NA	TGTGCCAGCAGTTTGACCCCCACAACGGCAGGGGGCGGTCAGCCCCAGCATTTT	CASSLTPTTAGGGQPQHF
TRBV9	TRBJ2-7	NA	NA	TGTGCCAGCTCCACATTGGGTCAGGGGCCCTACGAGCAGTACTTC	CASSTLGQGPYEQYF
TRBV3-1/TRBV3-2	TRBJ2-7	NA	NA	TGTGCCAGCACGACGGGAGCGGGCTACGAGCAGTACTTC	CASTTGAGYEQYF
TRBV19	TRBJ2-1	NA	many	TGTGCCAGTAGGCAAGACAGGAGCTCCTACAATGAGCAGTTCTTC	CASRQDRSSYNEQFF
TRBV18	TRBJ1-2	NA	NA	TGTGCCAGCTCACCACCTTCGAGACAGTCTGGGGGCTACACCTTC	CASSPPSRQSGGYTF
TRBV7-2	TRBJ2-3	NA	NA	TGTGCCAGCAGCTCCCTGGGACCCTCCGGGAATACGCAGTATTTT	CASSSLGPSGNTQYF
TRBV4-2	TRBJ2-7	TRBD1	NA	TGTGCCAGCAGCCCAGGGGGCGGTGACCACTACGAGCAGTACTTC	CASSPGGGDHYEQYF
TRBV5-1	TRBJ1-3	NA	NA	TGCGCCAGCAGCTCGGACAGTAGCTCTGGAAACACCATATATTTT	CASSSDSSSGNTIYF
TRBV5-1	TRBJ1-1	NA	NA	TGCGCCAGCAGCCCGCGGGCACAGACGAACACTGAAGCTTTCTTT	CASSPRAQTNTEAFF
TRBV29-1	TRBJ1-1	NA	once	TGCAGCGTTGTGAACACTGAAGCTTTCTTT	CSVVNTEAFF
TRBV11-3	TRBJ2-1	TRBD2	NA	TGTGCCAGCAGCCGCCAAGACAGGTTTACTAGCGGGAGCGGCAATGAGCAGTTCTTC	CASSRQDRFTSGSGNEQFF
TRBV30	TRBJ2-5	NA	NA	TGTGCCTGGAGTGGGCGCTGGGATGTCGGGGAGACCCAGTACTTC	CAWSGRWDVGETQYF
TRBV28	TRBJ1-2	NA	NA	TGTGCCAGCAGTCAACACAGGGTTTACGGCTACACCTTC	CASSQHRVYGYTF
TRBV2	TRBJ2-2	NA	few	TGTGCCAGCAGGGTGACCTTTAACACCGGGGAGCTGTTTTTT	CASRVTFNTGELFF
TRBV28	TRBJ1-2	TRBD1	NA	TGTGCCAGCAGTTTCCCAGGGGGCACCTATGGCTACACCTTC	CASSFPGGTYGYTF